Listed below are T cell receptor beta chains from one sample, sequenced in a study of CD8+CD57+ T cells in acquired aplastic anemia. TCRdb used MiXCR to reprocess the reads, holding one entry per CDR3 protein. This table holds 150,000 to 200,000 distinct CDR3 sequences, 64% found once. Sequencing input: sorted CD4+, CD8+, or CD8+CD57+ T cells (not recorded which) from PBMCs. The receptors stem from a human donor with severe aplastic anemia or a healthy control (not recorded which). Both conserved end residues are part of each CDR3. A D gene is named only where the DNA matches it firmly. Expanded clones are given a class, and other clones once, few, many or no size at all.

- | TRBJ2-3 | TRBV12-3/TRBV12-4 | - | CASSVPPIDTQYF | TGTGCCAGCAGTGTTCCCCCAATCGATACGCAGTATTTT
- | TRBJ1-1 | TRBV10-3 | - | CAISVHGGDVFF | TGTGCCATCAGTGTCCATGGGGGAGACGTTTTCTTT
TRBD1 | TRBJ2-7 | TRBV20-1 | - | CSASAGQGYEQYF | TGCAGTGCTAGTGCGGGACAGGGTTACGAGCAGTACTTC
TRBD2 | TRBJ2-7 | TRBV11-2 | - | CASSLVGGGSGSYEQYF | TGTGCCAGCAGCTTAGTCGGGGGAGGGTCCGGATCCTACGAGCAGTACTTC
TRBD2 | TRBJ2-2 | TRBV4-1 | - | CASYGGGSNTGELFF | TGCGCCAGCTACGGCGGGGGATCGAACACCGGGGAGCTGTTTTTT
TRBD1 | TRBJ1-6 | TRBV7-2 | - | CASRSGTGGETYNSPLHF | TGTGCCAGCAGATCCGGGACAGGGGGAGAAACCTACAATTCACCCCTCCACTTT
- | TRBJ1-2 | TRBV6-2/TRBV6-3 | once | CAALRPRTTSPNYGYTF | TGTGCCGCCCTACGGCCACGTACAACTTCTCCTAACTATGGCTACACCTTC
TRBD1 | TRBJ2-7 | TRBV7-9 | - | CASSYLTGGSEQYF | TGTGCCAGCAGTTACCTGACAGGGGGAAGCGAGCAGTACTTC
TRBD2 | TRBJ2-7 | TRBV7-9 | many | CASSGSGGTIYEQYF | TGTGCCAGCTCGGGTAGCGGGGGGACAATCTACGAGCAGTACTTC
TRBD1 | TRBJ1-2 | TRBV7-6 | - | CASSPRDGTELNYGYTF | TGTGCCAGCAGCCCGAGAGACGGGACAGAGCTTAACTATGGCTACACCTTC
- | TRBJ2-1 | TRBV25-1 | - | CASSGQASYNEQFF | TGTGCCAGCAGTGGACAGGCCTCCTACAATGAGCAGTTCTTC
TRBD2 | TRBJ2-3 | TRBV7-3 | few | CASSLVVAGGPDTQYF | TGTGCCAGCAGCTTAGTCGTAGCGGGGGGGCCAGATACGCAGTATTTT
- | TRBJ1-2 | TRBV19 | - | CTSTIGRGYNYGYTF | TGTACCAGTACCATCGGAAGGGGGTACAACTATGGCTACACCTTC
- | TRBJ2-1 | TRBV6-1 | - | CASSKLYNEQFF | TGTGCCAGCAGTAAACTCTACAATGAGCAGTTCTTC
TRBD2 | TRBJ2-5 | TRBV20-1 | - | CSARDAGLADKRATQYF | TGCAGTGCTAGAGATGCGGGACTAGCGGATAAGAGAGCGACCCAGTACTTC
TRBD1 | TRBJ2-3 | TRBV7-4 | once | CASSPTRDRGFGDTQYF | TGTGCCAGCAGCCCTACTCGGGACAGAGGATTCGGGGATACGCAGTATTTT
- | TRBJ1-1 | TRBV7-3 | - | CASSSGTANTEAFF | TGTGCCAGCAGCTCCGGGACCGCGAACACTGAAGCTTTCTTT
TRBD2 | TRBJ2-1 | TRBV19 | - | CASSIEGRGVAANEQFF | TGTGCCAGTAGTATAGAGGGACGGGGGGTAGCTGCCAATGAGCAGTTCTTC
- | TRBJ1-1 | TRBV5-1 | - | CASSLSGLSTEAFF | TGCGCCAGCAGCTTGAGCGGTCTGAGCACTGAAGCTTTCTTT
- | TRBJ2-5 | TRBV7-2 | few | CASSFQGGQETQYF | TGTGCCAGCAGCTTCCAGGGGGGCCAAGAGACCCAGTACTTC
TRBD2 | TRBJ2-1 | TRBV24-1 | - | CATSDLTSGLNEQFF | TGTGCCACCAGTGATTTAACTAGCGGGCTCAATGAGCAGTTCTTC
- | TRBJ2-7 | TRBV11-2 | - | CASSSHKDEQYF | TGTGCCAGCAGCTCACACAAAGACGAGCAGTACTTC
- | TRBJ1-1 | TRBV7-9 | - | CASSSRQTGHTEAFF | TGTGCCAGCAGCTCACGACAGACAGGCCACACTGAAGCTTTCTTT
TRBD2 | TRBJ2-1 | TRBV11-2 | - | CASSLDAGRNNEQFF | TGTGCCAGCAGCTTAGATGCCGGGAGGAACAATGAGCAGTTCTTC
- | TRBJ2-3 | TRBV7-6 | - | CASSLAQSTDAQYF | TGTGCCAGCAGCTTAGCACAGAGTACAGATGCGCAGTATTTT
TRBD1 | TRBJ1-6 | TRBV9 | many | CASSATRGPDSPLHF | TGTGCCAGCAGCGCAACCAGGGGGCCTGATTCACCCCTCCACTTT
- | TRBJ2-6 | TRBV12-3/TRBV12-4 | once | CASSIQGAGANVLTF | TGTGCCAGCAGTATACAGGGAGCCGGGGCCAACGTCCTGACTTTC
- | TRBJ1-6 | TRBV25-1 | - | CASSRAGEASPLHF | TGTGCCAGCAGTCGGGCAGGGGAGGCTTCACCCCTCCACTTT